Presented here are 26 T cell receptor beta chains from one specimen sequenced in a study of cytomegalovirus exposure and HLA in healthy donors. Use of 60 Vbeta and 13 Jbeta primers characterized the PCR. Here immunoSEQ multiplex PCR was the method, and the copy in TCRdb shows in-frame clones only, minus some. The table lists a few hundred thousand clones, 65% to 85% of them singletons. The material sequenced was PBMCs. These receptors were obtained from a man aged 25-45 years in good health and CMV-seronegative.

The J gene is TRBJ2-1, the V gene TRBV19; TRBD1 matches 7 bases. The J segment lost 1 base and the V segment lost 5 bases, leaving 8 bases of the junction unmatched. Looked up from germline, CDR1 is LNHDA and CDR2 is SQIVND (reference sequence). CDR3 length equals 16 residues. The DNA of the CDR3 is TGTGCCAGTAGTCGACAGGGATCCCAATCCTACAATGAGCAGTTCTTC. It codes for CASSRQGSQSYNEQFF.

This clone was recorded only once. V and J are TRBV28 and TRBJ1-5; D gene uncertain. The length of the CDR3 is 16 residues. Germline CDR1 reads MDHEN; CDR2 reads SYDVKM. Trimming pared 5 bases from V and 7 bases from J, leaving 21 bases between. The CDR3 reads CASSTPRRGGGQPQHF. The DNA of the CDR3 is TGTGCCAGCAGTACCCCCAGGCGGGGAGGCGGCCAGCCCCAGCATTTT.

V is TRBV6-5 and J is TRBJ1-1; TRBD1 aligns across 8 bases. Germline-derived CDR1 and CDR2 are MNHEY and SVGAGI. The CDR3 spans 12 residues. The ends lost 7 bases at V and 8 bases at J; junction bases unmatched: 6. CDR3 region: CASTPRQGEAFF. The CDR3 DNA follows: TGTGCCAGCACTCCTAGACAGGGGGAAGCTTTCTTT.

This chain uses TRBV4-2 with TRBJ2-7; D not certain. From germline, CDR1 is LGHNA and CDR2 YNFKEQ. V was cut by 1 base and J by 2 bases, with 15 bases left in between. This CDR3 has 16 residues. The CDR3 sequence: CASSQGGRSPTYEQYF. The CDR3 bases are TGTGCCAGCAGCCAAGGTGGCCGGAGCCCAACCTACGAGCAGTACTTC.

The J gene is TRBJ1-6, the V gene TRBV6-6; a weak D match, TRBD1 (5 bases). CDR1 and CDR2 from the germline V gene are MNHNY and SVGAGI (reference sequence). The ends were cut back, 0 bases at V and 7 bases at J, with 10 bases in the middle. The CDR3 spans 15 residues. CDR3 sequence reads: CASSYSTQGNSPLHF. CDR3 DNA sequence: TGTGCCAGCAGTTACTCGACCCAGGGAAATTCACCCCTCCACTTT.

In its sample, this clone was seen once. The gene calls are TRBV9 and TRBJ1-1, with D perhaps TRBD1 (6 bases). CDR3 size: 15 residues. Germline V lookup: CDR1 SGDLS, CDR2 YYNGEE. V gave up 4 bases and J gave up 4 bases, with 17 bases separating them. In nucleotides, the CDR3 is TGTGCCAGCAGCCCCGACCAGGGGCGAGGCACTGAAGCTTTCTTT. It is translated as CASSPDQGRGTEAFF.

The chain is built from TRBV9 and TRBJ2-5; 9 bases line up with TRBD1. CDR1 SGDLS and CDR2 YYNGEE come from the germline V gene. After removal of 5 bases from V and 4 bases from J, the junction contained 9 bases not matched to a gene. This CDR3 is 15 amino acids long. This CDR3 reads CASSFTGGKGETQYF. The CDR3, as DNA: TGTGCCAGCAGTTTCACAGGGGGCAAGGGAGAGACCCAGTACTTC.

The rearrangement joins TRBV28 to TRBJ1-4; TRBD1 is a possible D gene (6 bases). The V and J ends lost 7 bases and 1 base respectively, with 10 bases between them. The CDR3 is 14 amino acids. CDR1 MDHEN and CDR2 SYDVKM come from the germline V gene. CDR3 DNA sequence: TGTGCCAGCAACGTACAGGGAACTAATGAAAAACTGTTTTTT. This sequence encodes CASNVQGTNEKLFF.

The CDR3 nucleotides are TGTGCCAGCAGTTTGGAGGGTGAAAAACTGTTTTTT. It encodes CASSLEGEKLFF. This chain links TRBV28 with TRBJ1-4; D ambiguous. V was pared by 3 bases and J by 7 bases, with 6 bases between. The CDR3 length is 12 residues. Germline loops: CDR1 MDHEN, CDR2 SYDVKM.

This chain connects TRBV27 to TRBJ2-1; TRBD2 matches at 11 bases. There are 15 residues in the CDR3. CDR1 and CDR2 from the germline V gene are MNHEY and SMNVEV (reference sequence). Trimming took 5 bases from V and 4 from J; bases not matched to a gene: 4. The CDR3 sequence is CASSVLAGGYNEQFF. In DNA form, the CDR3 reads TGTGCCAGCAGTGTTCTAGCGGGGGGTTACAATGAGCAGTTCTTC.

The chain joins TRBV5-1 to TRBJ1-1; D gene unclear. Germline values: CDR1 SGHRS, CDR2 YFSETQ. This CDR3 is 14 amino acids long. Trimming pared 4 bases from V and 1 base from J, leaving 11 bases between. The CDR3 spells CASSRSRQNTEAFF. The CDR3 coding sequence is TGCGCCAGCAGCCGGTCGCGACAGAACACTGAAGCTTTCTTT.

The sample holds a few counts of this clone. The CDR3 region is CASSMMGANYGYTF. For the CDR3, the DNA is TGTGCCAGTAGTATGATGGGAGCTAACTATGGCTACACCTTC. V is TRBV19 and J is TRBJ1-2; no reliable D call. This CDR3 is 14 amino acids long. CDR1 LNHDA and CDR2 SQIVND come from the germline V gene (reference sequence). V was clipped by 3 bases and J by 0 bases, with 8 bases between them.

This chain connects TRBV4-3 to TRBJ1-6; 8 nucleotides line up with TRBD1. Germline V CDR1 and CDR2: LGHNA, YSLEER. Germline trimming cut 3 bases from V and 9 bases from J; bases unmatched to any gene: 1. The CDR3 is made up of 13 amino acids. The CDR3 coding sequence is TGCGCCAGCAGCCAGGACAGGGCTTCACCCCTCCACTTT. It yields the protein CASSQDRASPLHF.

This clone was counted a few times. The chain is built from TRBV6-5 and TRBJ2-7; tentatively, D is TRBD1 (6 bases). Germline assignment: CDR1 MNHEY and CDR2 SVGAGI. Deletions cut 10 bases from V and 7 bases from J, with 20 bases between. This CDR3 contains 13 residues. The CDR3 DNA reads as TGTGCCACTGCCGGGACACTGTCTCGAGAGCAGTACTTC. It is translated as CATAGTLSREQYF.

This clone appeared a single time. V is TRBV6-1 and J is TRBJ1-2, with D perhaps TRBD1 (5 bases). This CDR3 has 15 residues. Trimming removed 6 bases from V and 8 bases from J, with 22 bases in between. CDR1 is MNHNS, CDR2 SASEGT, per germline. This chain's CDR3 is CASSVTREGRTGYTF. DNA of the CDR3: TGTGCCAGCAGCGTGACTCGAGAGGGGAGGACGGGCTACACCTTC.

The J gene is TRBJ2-5, the V gene TRBV5-4; 9 bases are a match to TRBD1. Germline assignment: CDR1 SGHNT and CDR2 YYREEE (reference sequence). The CDR3 extends over 14 amino acids. Trimming took 0 bases from V and 13 from J; bases not matched to a gene: 10. The CDR3 loop reads CASSLGGTGFSRYF. The CDR3 DNA reads TGTGCCAGCAGCTTGGGCGGGACAGGGTTTTCACGGTACTTC.

This chain joins TRBV18 and TRBJ1-6, with 12 bases fitting TRBD1. V gave up 6 bases and J gave up 7 bases; unmatched junction bases: 7. Per the germline V gene, CDR1 is KGHSH and CDR2 is LQKENI. The length of the CDR3 is 16 residues. The CDR3 DNA is TGTGCCAGCTCCCCGGGACAGGGGGCGCGAAATTCACCCCTCCACTTT. It is translated as CASSPGQGARNSPLHF.

Here the CDR3 reads CASSLQGAYEQYF. In DNA form, the CDR3 reads TGTGCCAGCAGTTTACAGGGGGCCTACGAGCAGTACTTC. The J gene is TRBJ2-7, the V gene TRBV28, with TRBD1 matching 7 bases. From germline, CDR1 is MDHEN and CDR2 SYDVKM. Trimming took 2 bases from V and 2 from J; bases not matched to a gene: 0. The CDR3 spans 13 residues.

This clone was seen more than once but under ten times. This sequence joins TRBV5-4 and TRBJ1-3; 7 positions agree with TRBD1. Germline-derived CDR1 and CDR2 are SGHNT and YYREEE (reference sequence). Losses at the gene ends were 4 bases for V and 7 bases for J; bases not matched to a gene: 8. The CDR3 has 14 residues. CDR3 amino acids: CASSRDRASNTIYF. The DNA for the CDR3 is TGTGCCAGCAGCCGTGACAGGGCTAGCAACACCATATATTTT.

The chain couples TRBV2 to TRBJ1-2; 7 bases match TRBD1. The J segment lost 4 bases and the V segment lost 10 bases, leaving 6 bases of the junction unmatched. Germline V gene lookup returns CDR1 SNHLY and CDR2 FYNNEI. CDR3 length equals 12 residues. The CDR3: CATETGAYGYTF. CDR3 bases: TGTGCCACAGAAACAGGGGCCTATGGCTACACCTTC.

The chain combines TRBV7-8 with TRBJ2-7; D is unclear. V was pared by 3 bases and J by 0 bases, with 24 bases between. CDR1 SGHVS and CDR2 FQNEAQ come from the germline V gene. This CDR3 is 19 amino acids long. DNA of the CDR3: TGTGCCAGCAGCTTTAGCACGGTCCGGCGCGGCGGAAGCTCCTACGAGCAGTACTTC. This translates into CASSFSTVRRGGSSYEQYF. Complete variable domain (other parts from reference TRBV7-8 and TRBJ2-7): GAGVSQSPRYKVAKRGQDVALRCDPISGHVSLFWYQQALGQGPEFLTYFQNEAQLDKSGLPSDRFFAERPEGSVSTLKIQRTQQEDSAVYLCASSFSTVRRGGSSYEQYFGPGTRLTVT.

This chain joins TRBV7-8 and TRBJ1-6, with D uncertain. The length of the CDR3 is 17 residues. Germline V gene data show CDR1 as SGHVS and CDR2 as FQNEAQ. V lost 6 bases to trimming and J lost 5 bases, with 20 bases between them. The CDR3 loop reads CASRFAAMTRDNSPLHF. In nucleotides, the CDR3 is TGTGCCAGCAGGTTTGCGGCAATGACTCGCGATAATTCACCCCTCCACTTT.

The genes are TRBV7-3 and TRBJ2-1; 9 bases are shared with TRBD2. CDR1 is SGHTA, CDR2 FQGTGA, per germline. The J segment lost 2 bases and the V segment lost 2 bases, leaving 4 bases of the junction unmatched. The CDR3 has 16 amino acids. The CDR3 loop is CASSLGAGGPYNEQFF. The CDR3 region has the DNA TGTGCCAGCAGCTTAGGAGCGGGGGGACCCTACAATGAGCAGTTCTTC.

V gene TRBV2 combines with J gene TRBJ2-3; 8 nucleotides match TRBD2. Germline assignment: CDR1 SNHLY and CDR2 FYNNEI. The V gene end was trimmed by 4 bases and the J gene end by 2 bases; junction bases not matched to a gene: 8. CDR3 size: 16 residues. DNA for the CDR3: TGTGCCAGCAGTGGGATCACCGGGGGGGCCACAGATACGCAGTATTTT. Protein sequence: CASSGITGGATDTQYF. Based on the CDR3 plus reference TRBV2 and TRBJ2-3, the full variable domain is EPEVTQTPSHQVTQMGQEVILRCVPISNHLYFYWYRQILGQKVEFLVSFYNNEISEKSEIFDDQFSVERPDGSNFTLKIRSTKLEDSAMYFCASSGITGGATDTQYFGPGTRLTVL.

V is TRBV6-1 and J is TRBJ1-2, with D maybe TRBD1 (5 bases). This CDR3 comprises 19 residues. CDR1 is MNHNS and CDR2 is SASEGT in the germline V gene. The V end was cut by 3 bases, the J end by 0 bases, with 23 bases between. The CDR3 is CASSEEYKSAGRTNYGYTF. CDR3 nucleotides: TGTGCCAGCAGTGAGGAATATAAGTCGGCAGGGAGGACTAACTATGGCTACACCTTC.

The chain carries TRBV6-1 and TRBJ2-7, with 11 bases aligning to TRBD2. V lost 2 bases to trimming and J lost 5 bases; unmatched junction nucleotides: 5. CDR3 length: 15 amino acids. Germline-derived CDR1 and CDR2 are MNHNS and SASEGT. CDR3: CASSEPRLAGHEQYF. The CDR3 DNA reads TGTGCCAGCAGTGAACCAAGACTAGCGGGGCACGAGCAGTACTTC.